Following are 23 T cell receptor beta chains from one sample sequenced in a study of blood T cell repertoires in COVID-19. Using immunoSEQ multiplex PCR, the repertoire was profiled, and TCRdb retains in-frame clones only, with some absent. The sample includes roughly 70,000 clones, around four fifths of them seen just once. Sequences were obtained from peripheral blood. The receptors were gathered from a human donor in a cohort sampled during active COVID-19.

CDR3 loop: CAISGTGPGDYEQYF. The CDR3 region has the DNA TGTGCCATCAGTGGGACAGGGCCGGGGGACTACGAGCAGTACTTC. The chain has TRBV10-3 and TRBJ2-7; TRBD1 matches at 8 bases. Germline V gene sequence: CDR1 ENHRY, CDR2 SYGVKD. Trimming took 4 bases from V and 3 from J; bases not matched to a gene: 8. CDR3 size: 15 residues.

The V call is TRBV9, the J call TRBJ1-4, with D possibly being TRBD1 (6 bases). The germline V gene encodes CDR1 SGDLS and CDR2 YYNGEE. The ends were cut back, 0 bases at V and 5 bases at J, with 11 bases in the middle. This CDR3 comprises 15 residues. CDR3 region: CASSVDGTPNEKLFF. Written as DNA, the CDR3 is TGTGCCAGCAGCGTAGATGGGACACCGAATGAAAAACTGTTTTTT.

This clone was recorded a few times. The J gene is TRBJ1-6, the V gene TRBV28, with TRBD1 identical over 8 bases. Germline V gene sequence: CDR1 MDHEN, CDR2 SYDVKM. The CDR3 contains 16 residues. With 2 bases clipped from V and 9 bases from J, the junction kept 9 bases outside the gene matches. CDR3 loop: CASSLNLAGGSSPLHF. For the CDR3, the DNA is TGTGCCAGCAGTTTAAATCTGGCAGGGGGCAGTTCACCCCTCCACTTT.

The CDR3 loop is CASSVGQVGGQPQHF. Here the CDR3 DNA reads TGTGCCAGCAGTGTGGGACAGGTGGGGGGTCAGCCCCAGCATTTT. The chain combines TRBV2 with TRBJ1-5, with 8 nucleotides matching TRBD1. The CDR3 is 15 amino acids. Germline V gene sequence: CDR1 SNHLY, CDR2 FYNNEI. The V segment lost 4 bases and the J segment 6 bases; nucleotides outside the gene matches: 8.

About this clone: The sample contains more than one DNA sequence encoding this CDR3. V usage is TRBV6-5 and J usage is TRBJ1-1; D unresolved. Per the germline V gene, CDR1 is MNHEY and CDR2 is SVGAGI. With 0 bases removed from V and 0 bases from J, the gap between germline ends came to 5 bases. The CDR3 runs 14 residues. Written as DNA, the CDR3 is TGTGCCAGCAGTTACTCGGAGCTGAACACTGAAGCTTTCTTT. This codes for CASSYSELNTEAFF.

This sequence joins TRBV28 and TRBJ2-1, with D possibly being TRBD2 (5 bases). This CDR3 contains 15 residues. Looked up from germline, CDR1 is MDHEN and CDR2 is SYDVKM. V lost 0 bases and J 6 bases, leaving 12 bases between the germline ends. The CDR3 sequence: CASSLWGVVGNEQFF. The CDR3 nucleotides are TGTGCCAGCAGTTTATGGGGAGTAGTGGGCAATGAGCAGTTCTTC.

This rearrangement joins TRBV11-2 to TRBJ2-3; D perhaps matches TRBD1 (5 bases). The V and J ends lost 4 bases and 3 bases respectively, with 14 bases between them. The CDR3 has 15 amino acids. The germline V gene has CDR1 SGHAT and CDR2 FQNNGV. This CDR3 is CASSSPGSGTDTQYF. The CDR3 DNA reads TGTGCCAGCAGCTCCCCAGGGTCCGGGACAGATACGCAGTATTTT.

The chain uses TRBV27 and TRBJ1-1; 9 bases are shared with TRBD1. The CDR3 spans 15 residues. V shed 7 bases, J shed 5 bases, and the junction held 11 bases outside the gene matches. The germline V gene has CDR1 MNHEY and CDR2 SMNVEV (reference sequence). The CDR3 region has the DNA TGTGCCAGCACGTTCGCCGGGACAGGGACGACTGAAGCTTTCTTT. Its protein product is CASTFAGTGTTEAFF.

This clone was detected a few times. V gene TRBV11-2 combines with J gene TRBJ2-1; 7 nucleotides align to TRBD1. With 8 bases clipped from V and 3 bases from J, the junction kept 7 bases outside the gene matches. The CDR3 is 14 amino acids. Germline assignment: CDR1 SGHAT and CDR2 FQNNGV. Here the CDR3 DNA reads TGTGCCAGCTCCGACAGGGCGGACTACAATGAGCAGTTCTTC. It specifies CASSDRADYNEQFF.

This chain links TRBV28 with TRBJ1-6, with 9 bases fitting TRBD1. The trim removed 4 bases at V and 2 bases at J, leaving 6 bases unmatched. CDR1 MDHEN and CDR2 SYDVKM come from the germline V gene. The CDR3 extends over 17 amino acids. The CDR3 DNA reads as TGTGCCAGCAGTTCCCAGAGGACAGGGGCCTATAATTCACCCCTCCACTTT. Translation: CASSSQRTGAYNSPLHF.

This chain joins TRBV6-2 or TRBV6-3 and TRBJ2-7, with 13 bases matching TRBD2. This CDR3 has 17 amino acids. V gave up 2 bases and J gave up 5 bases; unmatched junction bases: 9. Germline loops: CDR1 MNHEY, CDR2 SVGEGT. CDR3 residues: CASSYLGLAGANNEQYF. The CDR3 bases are TGTGCCAGCAGTTACCTAGGACTAGCGGGAGCTAACAACGAGCAGTACTTC.

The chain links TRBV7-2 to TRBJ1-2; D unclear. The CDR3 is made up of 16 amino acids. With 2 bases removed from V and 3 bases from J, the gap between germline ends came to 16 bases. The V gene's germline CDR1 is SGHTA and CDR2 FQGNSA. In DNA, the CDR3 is TGTGCCAGCAGCTTATTGTCAGGAACCCTTGACTATGGCTACACCTTC. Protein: CASSLLSGTLDYGYTF.

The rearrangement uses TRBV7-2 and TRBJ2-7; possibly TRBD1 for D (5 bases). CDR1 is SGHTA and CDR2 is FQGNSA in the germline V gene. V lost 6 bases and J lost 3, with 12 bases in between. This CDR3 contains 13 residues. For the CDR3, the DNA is TGTGCCAGCAGTACGGACACCCTCTACGAGCAGTACTTC. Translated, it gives CASSTDTLYEQYF.

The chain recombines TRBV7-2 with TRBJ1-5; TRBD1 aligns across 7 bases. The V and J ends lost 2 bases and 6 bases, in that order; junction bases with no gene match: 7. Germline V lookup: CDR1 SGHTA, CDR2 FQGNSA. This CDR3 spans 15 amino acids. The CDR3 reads CASSLRQGRGQPQHF. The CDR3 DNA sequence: TGTGCCAGCAGCTTAAGACAGGGCAGAGGTCAGCCCCAGCATTTT. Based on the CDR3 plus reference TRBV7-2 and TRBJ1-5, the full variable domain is GAGVSQSPSNKVTEKGKDVELRCDPISGHTALYWYRQSLGQGLEFLIYFQGNSAPDKSGLPSDRFSAERTGGSVSTLTIQRTQQEDSAVYLCASSLRQGRGQPQHFGDGTRLSIL.

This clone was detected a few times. The DNA for the CDR3 is TGTGCCAGCGGGACAGCGAGGAATCAGCCCCAGCATTTT. It yields the protein CASGTARNQPQHF. The rearrangement links TRBV28 to TRBJ1-5; 7 positions agree with TRBD1. Trimming cost V 8 bases and J 4 bases; bases outside gene matches: 5. This CDR3 spans 13 amino acids. Germline values: CDR1 MDHEN, CDR2 SYDVKM.

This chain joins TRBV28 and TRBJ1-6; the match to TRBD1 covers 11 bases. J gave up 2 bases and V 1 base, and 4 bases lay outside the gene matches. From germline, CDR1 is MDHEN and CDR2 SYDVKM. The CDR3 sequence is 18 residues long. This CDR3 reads CASSLSGTGGAYNSPLHF. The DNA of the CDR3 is TGTGCCAGCAGTTTATCCGGGACAGGGGGGGCCTATAATTCACCCCTCCACTTT.

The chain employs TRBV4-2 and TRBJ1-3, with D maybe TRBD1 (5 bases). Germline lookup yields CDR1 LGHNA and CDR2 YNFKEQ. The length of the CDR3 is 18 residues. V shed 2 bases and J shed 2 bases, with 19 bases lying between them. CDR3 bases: TGTGCCAGCAGCCAATCCGAAGGGGCGGTAAAAACTGGAAACACCATATATTTT. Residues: CASSQSEGAVKTGNTIYF.

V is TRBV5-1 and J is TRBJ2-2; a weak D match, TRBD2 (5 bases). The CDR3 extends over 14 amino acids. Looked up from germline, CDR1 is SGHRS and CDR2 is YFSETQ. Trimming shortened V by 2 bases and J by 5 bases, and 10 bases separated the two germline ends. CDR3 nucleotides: TGCGCCAGCAGCTTCCGGACGGGAACCGGGGAGCTGTTTTTT. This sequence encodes CASSFRTGTGELFF. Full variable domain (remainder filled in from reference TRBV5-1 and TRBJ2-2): KAGVTQTPRYLIKTRGQQVTLSCSPISGHRSVSWYQQTPGQGLQFLFEYFSETQRNKGNFPGRFSGRQFSNSRSEMNVSTLELGDSALYLCASSFRTGTGELFFGEGSRLTVL.

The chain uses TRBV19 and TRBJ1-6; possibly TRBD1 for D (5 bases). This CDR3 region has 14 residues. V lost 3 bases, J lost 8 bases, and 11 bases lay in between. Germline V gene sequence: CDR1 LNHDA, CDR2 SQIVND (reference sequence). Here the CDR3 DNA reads TGTGCCAGTAGTATTCGGGACTACGATTCACCCCTCCACTTT. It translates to CASSIRDYDSPLHF.

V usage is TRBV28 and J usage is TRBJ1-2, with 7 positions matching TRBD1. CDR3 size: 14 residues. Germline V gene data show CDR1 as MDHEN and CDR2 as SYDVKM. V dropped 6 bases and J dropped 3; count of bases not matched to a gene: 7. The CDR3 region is CASRSTGTDYGYTF. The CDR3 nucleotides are TGTGCCAGCAGGTCTACCGGGACAGACTATGGCTACACCTTC.

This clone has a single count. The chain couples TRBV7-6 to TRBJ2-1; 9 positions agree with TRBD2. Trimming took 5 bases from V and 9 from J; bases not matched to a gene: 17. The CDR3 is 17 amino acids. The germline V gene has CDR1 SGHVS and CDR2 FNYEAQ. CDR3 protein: CASSPPGLREGQGEQFF. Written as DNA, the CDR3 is TGTGCCAGCAGCCCCCCTGGTCTGCGGGAGGGCCAGGGTGAGCAGTTCTTC.

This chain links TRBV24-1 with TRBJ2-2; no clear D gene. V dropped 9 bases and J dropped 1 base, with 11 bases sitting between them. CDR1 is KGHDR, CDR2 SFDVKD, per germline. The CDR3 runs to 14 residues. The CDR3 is CATASPRNTGELFF. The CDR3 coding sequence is TGTGCCACCGCCTCCCCCAGGAACACCGGGGAGCTGTTTTTT.

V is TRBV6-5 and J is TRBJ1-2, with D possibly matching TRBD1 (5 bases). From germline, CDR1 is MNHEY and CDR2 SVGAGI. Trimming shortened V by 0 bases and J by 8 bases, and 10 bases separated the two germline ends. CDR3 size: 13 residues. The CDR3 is CASSYSGGGGYTF. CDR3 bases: TGTGCCAGCAGTTACTCCGGGGGTGGCGGCTACACCTTC.